Reported below is one T cell receptor beta chain. This entry is derived from a study of tumor-infiltrating lymphocytes in oesophageal squamous cell carcinoma. A single record per CDR3 protein comes from TCRdb applying MiXCR to the PCR reads. The repertoire has tens of thousands of distinct CDR3 sequences, 36% of them found once; the top ten carry about an eighth. Sequenced input: esophageal tumor tissue. This TCR came from a male donor with esophageal squamous cell carcinoma.

CDR3 coding DNA: TGTGCCAGCAAACCAGTGGGGGAAAACAATGAGCAGTTCTTC. Encoded protein: CASKPVGENNEQFF. The V and J genes are TRBV6-1 and TRBJ2-7, with D possibly being TRBD1 or TRBD2 (5 bases each). The J call may be incorrect, as the DNA end agrees better with TRBJ2-1. The CDR3 totals 14 residues. The germline V gene encodes CDR1 MNHNS and CDR2 SASEGT.